The 10 T cell receptor beta chains reported below all come from one sample, sequenced in a study of memory CD8 T cells in hepatitis C reinfection. Noted time point: late/post reinfection, 12 to 24 weeks after detection. No in vitro expansion preceded TCR sequencing of the sorted cells. Assay used: immunoSEQ multiplex PCR; TCRdb lists only in-frame clones, some missing. The sample has some 46,000 clones; roughly 87% are singletons. The sequencing sample was made of naive CD8+ T cells sorted from blood. The receptors come from a man aged 18 to 29 with hepatitis C virus infection.

V is TRBV27 and J is TRBJ2-5; the D gene is possibly TRBD1 (6 bases). Trimming stripped 6 bases from V and 2 bases from J, with 10 bases between. Germline CDR1 reads MNHEY; CDR2 reads SMNVEV (reference sequence). The CDR3 has 13 residues. CDR3 sequence (DNA): TGTGCCAGCAGAGACAGGTTGCAAGAGACCCAGTACTTC. Translation gives CASRDRLQETQYF.

The CDR3 region has the DNA TGCGCCAGCAGCTTGGGGGGTAGCGCCGGCGATGAGCAGTTCTTC. Its protein product is CASSLGGSAGDEQFF. V is TRBV5-1 and J is TRBJ2-1; tentatively, D is TRBD2 (5 bases). CDR3 length: 15 amino acids. Trimming took 0 bases from V and 8 from J, leaving 15 bases between them. CDR1 SGHRS and CDR2 YFSETQ come from the germline V gene.

The chain joins TRBV6-1 to TRBJ2-7; 11 bases fit TRBD1. With V trimmed by 1 base and J by 1 base, 6 bases remained unmatched. Per germline, CDR1 MNHNS and CDR2 SASEGT. This CDR3 has 17 amino acids. The CDR3 protein is CASSEGTGGLGSYEQYV. The CDR3 region has the DNA TGTGCCAGCAGTGAAGGGACAGGGGGCCTTGGATCCTACGAGCAGTACGTC.

The chain couples TRBV27 to TRBJ2-7; 8 bases are shared with TRBD1. Germline trimming cut 4 bases from V and 2 bases from J; bases unmatched to any gene: 7. Germline V gene lookup returns CDR1 MNHEY and CDR2 SMNVEV (reference sequence). The CDR3 totals 15 residues. CDR3 region: CASSWGQERTYEQYF. As DNA, the CDR3 is TGTGCCAGCAGTTGGGGACAGGAGAGAACCTACGAGCAGTACTTC.

This chain uses TRBV4-2 with TRBJ2-1; D perhaps matches TRBD2 (5 bases). V lost 0 bases, J lost 6 bases, and 15 bases lay in between. Germline V gene sequence: CDR1 LGHNA, CDR2 YNFKEQ. CDR3 size: 16 residues. The CDR3 reads CASSQEGSGPGNEQFF. The CDR3 nucleotides are TGTGCCAGCAGCCAAGAAGGCAGCGGCCCCGGCAATGAGCAGTTCTTC.

This sequence joins TRBV5-6 and TRBJ1-6; TRBD1 matches at 9 bases. The J segment lost 8 bases and the V segment lost 3 bases, leaving 9 bases of the junction unmatched. The CDR3 extends over 16 amino acids. The germline CDR1 and CDR2 sequences are SGHDT and YYEEEE. Here the CDR3 reads CASSSDRDRDYSPLHF. The CDR3 DNA reads TGTGCCAGCAGCTCAGACCGGGACAGGGACTATTCACCCCTCCACTTT.

V and J are TRBV29-1 and TRBJ2-1; a weak D match, TRBD2 (6 bases). The germline gives CDR1 SQVTM, CDR2 ANQGSEA. V dropped 4 bases and J dropped 2 bases, with 15 bases sitting between them. The CDR3 runs 15 residues. CDR3 protein: CSVGPPGAPYNEQFF. The CDR3 DNA reads TGCAGCGTTGGACCCCCGGGAGCGCCCTACAATGAGCAGTTCTTC.

This chain uses TRBV27 with TRBJ2-4; the D gene is possibly TRBD1 (5 bases). Trimming took 4 bases from V and 12 from J, leaving 22 bases between them. The CDR3 consists of 15 residues. The germline V gene encodes CDR1 MNHEY and CDR2 SMNVEV (reference sequence). CDR3 DNA: TGTGCCAGCAGTTCCCTAGGACAAACATGGGGTGATCAGTACTTC. Translated, it gives CASSSLGQTWGDQYF.

The chain uses TRBV2 and TRBJ1-1, with 8 positions matching TRBD1. Unmatched junction bases numbered 3, after V lost 3 bases and J lost 3 bases. This CDR3 has 14 residues. Germline loops: CDR1 SNHLY, CDR2 FYNNEI. The CDR3 DNA is TGTGCCAGCAGTGACGGGACAGGTCACACTGAAGCTTTCTTT. Translation: CASSDGTGHTEAFF.

The gene calls are TRBV6-5 and TRBJ1-2; tentative D call: TRBD1 (5 bases). The V gene's germline CDR1 is MNHEY and CDR2 SVGAGI. Trimming stripped 8 bases from V and 6 bases from J, with 16 bases between. There are 13 residues in the CDR3. The CDR3 coding sequence is TGTGCCAGCTCTCATGGGCCAGGGAATGGCTACACCTTC. This translates into CASSHGPGNGYTF.